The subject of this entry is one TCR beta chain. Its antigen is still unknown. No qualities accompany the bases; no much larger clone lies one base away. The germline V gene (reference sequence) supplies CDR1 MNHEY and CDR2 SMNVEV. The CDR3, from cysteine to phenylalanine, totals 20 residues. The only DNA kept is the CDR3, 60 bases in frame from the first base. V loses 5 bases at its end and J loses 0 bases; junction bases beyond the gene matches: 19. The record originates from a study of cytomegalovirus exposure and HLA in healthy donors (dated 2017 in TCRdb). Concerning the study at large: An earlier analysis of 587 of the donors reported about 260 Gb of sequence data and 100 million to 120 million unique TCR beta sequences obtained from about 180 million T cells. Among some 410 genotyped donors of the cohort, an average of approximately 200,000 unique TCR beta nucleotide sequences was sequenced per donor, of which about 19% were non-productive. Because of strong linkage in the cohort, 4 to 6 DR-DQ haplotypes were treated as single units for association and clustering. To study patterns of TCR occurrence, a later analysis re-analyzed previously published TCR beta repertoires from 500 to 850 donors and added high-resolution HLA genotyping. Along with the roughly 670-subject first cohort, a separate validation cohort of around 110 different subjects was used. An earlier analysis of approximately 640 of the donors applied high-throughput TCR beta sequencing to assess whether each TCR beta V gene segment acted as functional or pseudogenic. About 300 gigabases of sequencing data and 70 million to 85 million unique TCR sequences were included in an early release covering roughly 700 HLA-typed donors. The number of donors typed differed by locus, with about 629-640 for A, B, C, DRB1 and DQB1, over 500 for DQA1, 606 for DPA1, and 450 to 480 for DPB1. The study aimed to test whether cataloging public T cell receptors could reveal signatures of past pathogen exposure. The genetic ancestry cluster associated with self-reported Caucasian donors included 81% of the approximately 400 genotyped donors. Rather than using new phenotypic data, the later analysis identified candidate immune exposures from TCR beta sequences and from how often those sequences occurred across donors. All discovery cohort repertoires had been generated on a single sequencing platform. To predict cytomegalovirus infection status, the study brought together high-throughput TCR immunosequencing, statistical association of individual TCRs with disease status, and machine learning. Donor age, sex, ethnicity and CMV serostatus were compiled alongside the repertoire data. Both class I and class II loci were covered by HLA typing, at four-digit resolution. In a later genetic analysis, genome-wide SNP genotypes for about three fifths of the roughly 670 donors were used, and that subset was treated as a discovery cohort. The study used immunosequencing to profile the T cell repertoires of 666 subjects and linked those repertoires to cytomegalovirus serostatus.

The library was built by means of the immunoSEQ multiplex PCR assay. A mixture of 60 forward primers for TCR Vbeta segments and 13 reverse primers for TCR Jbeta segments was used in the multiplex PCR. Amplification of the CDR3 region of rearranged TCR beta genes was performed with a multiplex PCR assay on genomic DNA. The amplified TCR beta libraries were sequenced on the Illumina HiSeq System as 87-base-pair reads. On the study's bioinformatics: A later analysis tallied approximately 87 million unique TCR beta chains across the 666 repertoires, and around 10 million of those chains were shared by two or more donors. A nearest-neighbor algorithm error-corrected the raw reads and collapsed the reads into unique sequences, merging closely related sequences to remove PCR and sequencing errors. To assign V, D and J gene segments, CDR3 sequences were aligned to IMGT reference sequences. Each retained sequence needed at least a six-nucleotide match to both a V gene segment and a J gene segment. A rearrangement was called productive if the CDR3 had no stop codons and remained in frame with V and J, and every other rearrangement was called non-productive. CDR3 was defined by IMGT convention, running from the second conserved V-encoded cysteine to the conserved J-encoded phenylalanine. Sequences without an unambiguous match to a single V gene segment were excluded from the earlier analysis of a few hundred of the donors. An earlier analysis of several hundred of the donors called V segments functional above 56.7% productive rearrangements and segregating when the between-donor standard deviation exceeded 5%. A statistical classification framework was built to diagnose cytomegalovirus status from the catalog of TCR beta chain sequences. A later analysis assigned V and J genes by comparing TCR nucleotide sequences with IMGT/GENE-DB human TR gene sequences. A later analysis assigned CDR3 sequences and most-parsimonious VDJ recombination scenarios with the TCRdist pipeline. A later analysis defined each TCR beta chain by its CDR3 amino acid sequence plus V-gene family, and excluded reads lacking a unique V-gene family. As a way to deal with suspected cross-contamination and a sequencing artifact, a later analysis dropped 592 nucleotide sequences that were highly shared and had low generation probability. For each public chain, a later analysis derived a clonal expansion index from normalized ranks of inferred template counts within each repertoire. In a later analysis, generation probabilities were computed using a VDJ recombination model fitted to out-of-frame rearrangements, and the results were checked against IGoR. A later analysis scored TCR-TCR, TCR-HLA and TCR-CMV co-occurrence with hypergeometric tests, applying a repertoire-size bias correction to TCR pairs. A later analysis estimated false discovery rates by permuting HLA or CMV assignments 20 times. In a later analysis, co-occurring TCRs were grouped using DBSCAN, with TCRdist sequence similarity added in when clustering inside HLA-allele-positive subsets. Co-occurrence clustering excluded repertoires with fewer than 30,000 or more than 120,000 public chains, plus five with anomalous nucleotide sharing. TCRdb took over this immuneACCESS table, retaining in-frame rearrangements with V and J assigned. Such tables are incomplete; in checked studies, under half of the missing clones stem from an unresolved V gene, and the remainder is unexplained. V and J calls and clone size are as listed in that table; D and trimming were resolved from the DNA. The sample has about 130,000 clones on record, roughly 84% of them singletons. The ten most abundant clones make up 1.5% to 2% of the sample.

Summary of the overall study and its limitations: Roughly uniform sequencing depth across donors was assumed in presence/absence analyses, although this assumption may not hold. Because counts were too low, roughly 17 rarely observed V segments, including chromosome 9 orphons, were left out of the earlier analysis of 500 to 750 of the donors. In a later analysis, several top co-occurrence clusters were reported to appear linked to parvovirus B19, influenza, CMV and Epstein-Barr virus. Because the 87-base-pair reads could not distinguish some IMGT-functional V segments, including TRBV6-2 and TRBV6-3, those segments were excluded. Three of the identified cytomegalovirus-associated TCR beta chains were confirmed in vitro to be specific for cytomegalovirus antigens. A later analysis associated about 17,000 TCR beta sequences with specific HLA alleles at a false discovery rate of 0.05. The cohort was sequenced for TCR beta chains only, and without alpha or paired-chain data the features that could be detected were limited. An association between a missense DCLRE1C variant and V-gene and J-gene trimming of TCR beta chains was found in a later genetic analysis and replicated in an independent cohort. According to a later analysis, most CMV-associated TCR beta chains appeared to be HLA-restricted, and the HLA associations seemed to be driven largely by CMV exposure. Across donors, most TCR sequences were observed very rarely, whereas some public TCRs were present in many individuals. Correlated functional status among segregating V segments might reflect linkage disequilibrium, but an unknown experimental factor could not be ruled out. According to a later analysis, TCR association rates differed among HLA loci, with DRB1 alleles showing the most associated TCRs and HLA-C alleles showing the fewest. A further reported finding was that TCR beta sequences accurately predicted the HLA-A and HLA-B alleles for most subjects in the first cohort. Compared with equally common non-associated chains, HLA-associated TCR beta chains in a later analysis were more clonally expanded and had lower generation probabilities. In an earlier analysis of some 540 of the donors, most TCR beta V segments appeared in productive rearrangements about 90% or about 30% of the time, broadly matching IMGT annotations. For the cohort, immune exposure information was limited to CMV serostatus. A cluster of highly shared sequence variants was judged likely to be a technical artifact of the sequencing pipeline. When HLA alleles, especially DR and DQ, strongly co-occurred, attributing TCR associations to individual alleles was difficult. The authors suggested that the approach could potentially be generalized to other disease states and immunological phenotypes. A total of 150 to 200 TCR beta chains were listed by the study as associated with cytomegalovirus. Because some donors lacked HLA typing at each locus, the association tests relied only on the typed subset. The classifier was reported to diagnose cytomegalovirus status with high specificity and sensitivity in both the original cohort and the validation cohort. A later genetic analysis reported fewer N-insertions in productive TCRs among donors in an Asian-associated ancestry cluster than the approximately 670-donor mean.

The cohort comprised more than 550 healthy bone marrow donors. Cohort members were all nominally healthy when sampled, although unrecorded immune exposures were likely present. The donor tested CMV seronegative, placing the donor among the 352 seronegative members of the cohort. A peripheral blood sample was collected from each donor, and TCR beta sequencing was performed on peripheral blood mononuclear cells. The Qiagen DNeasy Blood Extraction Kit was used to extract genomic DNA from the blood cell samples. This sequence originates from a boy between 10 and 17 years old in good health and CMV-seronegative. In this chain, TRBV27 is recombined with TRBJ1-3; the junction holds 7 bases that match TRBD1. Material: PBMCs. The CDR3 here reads CASSLPLRDRRTISGNTIYF. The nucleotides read TGTGCCAGCAGTCTACCGCTAAGGGACAGACGAACCATCTCTGGAAACACCATATATTTT.